This is a list of T cell receptor beta chains from one sample in a study of PD-1 blockade in classical Hodgkin lymphoma. Method: immunoSEQ multiplex PCR; TCRdb's copy keeps in-frame clones and lacks some. The sample has over 10,000 clones, around nine tenths seen once. The input for sequencing was peripheral blood mononuclear cells (PBMCs), taken at baseline. All receptors derive from a human donor with classical Hodgkin lymphoma. Each CDR3 is given without its conserved first and last residue. The order of the fields is V gene, CDR3 protein.

V gene: TRBV2; CDR3 protein: ASSRLTGAYGYT
V gene: TRBV7-9; CDR3 protein: ASTKTLGNEKLF
V gene: TRBV5-4; CDR3 protein: ASRTSGTDTQY
V gene: TRBV9; CDR3 protein: ASSVDSGVYETQY
V gene: TRBV2; CDR3 protein: ASLERGGGNIQY
V gene: TRBV11-2; CDR3 protein: ASSRRDSYYEQY
V gene: TRBV18; CDR3 protein: ASSPRTGVASGANVLT
V gene: TRBV29-1; CDR3 protein: SAGGNYGYT
V gene: TRBV4-2; CDR3 protein: ASSQGVAETYEQY
V gene: TRBV30; CDR3 protein: AWSITSGETQY
V gene: TRBV5-1; CDR3 protein: ASSLLAAFTDTQY
V gene: TRBV11-1; CDR3 protein: ASSLIGPSSYEQY
V gene: TRBV6-6; CDR3 protein: ASIKGLAGIYEQF
V gene: TRBV6-6; CDR3 protein: ASSPLDRVDGYT
V gene: TRBV30; CDR3 protein: AVAQTETGAYGYT
V gene: TRBV27; CDR3 protein: ASGRQGLSSGANVLT
V gene: TRBV5-1; CDR3 protein: ASTRGGSTDTQY
V gene: TRBV6-5; CDR3 protein: ASSYSASSSYNEQF
V gene: TRBV27; CDR3 protein: ASSPVRVNTEAF
V gene: TRBV6-5; CDR3 protein: ASSSLSYEQY
V gene: TRBV27; CDR3 protein: ASSLSALGLYNEQF
V gene: TRBV4-1; CDR3 protein: ASRYGQGTYNEQF
V gene: TRBV2; CDR3 protein: ASATNSGERGDTQY
V gene: TRBV7-9; CDR3 protein: ASSLGELRGRRTNEKLF
V gene: TRBV19; CDR3 protein: ASSSAPGSSYEQY
V gene: TRBV7-3; CDR3 protein: ASSLLGGTSTDTQY
V gene: TRBV7-8; CDR3 protein: ASSWGRTGNYGYT
V gene: TRBV10-2; CDR3 protein: ASSPKGGLQETQY
V gene: TRBV7-3; CDR3 protein: ASSSTGSGKETQY
V gene: TRBV9; CDR3 protein: ASSGSGRTEAF
V gene: TRBV30; CDR3 protein: AWSGQRAFTDTQY
V gene: TRBV15; CDR3 protein: ATSYRPGEGPDTQY
V gene: TRBV5-1; CDR3 protein: ASRQGSTDTQY
V gene: TRBV19; CDR3 protein: ASSPQTGGGSPLH
V gene: TRBV18; CDR3 protein: ASSPPGRSDEKLF
V gene: TRBV4-1; CDR3 protein: ASSHGQGALDEQF
V gene: TRBV19; CDR3 protein: ASSIVPAGEAF
V gene: TRBV6-5; CDR3 protein: ATRGRSKGYT
V gene: TRBV25-1; CDR3 protein: ASSESETQY
V gene: TRBV6-4; CDR3 protein: ASSDPLGGNEQF
V gene: TRBV7-8; CDR3 protein: ASSLVLAGYNEQF
V gene: TRBV4-1; CDR3 protein: ASDYAAGTGWGEQY
V gene: TRBV5-6; CDR3 protein: ASSLSAADTQY
V gene: TRBV6-5; CDR3 protein: ASSYNPRTEAF
V gene: TRBV15; CDR3 protein: ATSREWIQETQY
V gene: TRBV2; CDR3 protein: ASSELKGAGELF
V gene: TRBV5-4; CDR3 protein: ASSPPGLTRNEQF
V gene: TRBV9; CDR3 protein: ASSVDGINGYT
V gene: TRBV7-8; CDR3 protein: ASSRSYEQY
V gene: TRBV4-1; CDR3 protein: ASSPTRTNEKLF
V gene: TRBV2; CDR3 protein: ASSDRGSGYT
V gene: TRBV7-6; CDR3 protein: ASSLDGTGNTEAF
V gene: TRBV2; CDR3 protein: ASTLGATRFEAF
V gene: TRBV6-1; CDR3 protein: ASSEGQGGGYT
V gene: TRBV2; CDR3 protein: ASSYRGGGDTQY